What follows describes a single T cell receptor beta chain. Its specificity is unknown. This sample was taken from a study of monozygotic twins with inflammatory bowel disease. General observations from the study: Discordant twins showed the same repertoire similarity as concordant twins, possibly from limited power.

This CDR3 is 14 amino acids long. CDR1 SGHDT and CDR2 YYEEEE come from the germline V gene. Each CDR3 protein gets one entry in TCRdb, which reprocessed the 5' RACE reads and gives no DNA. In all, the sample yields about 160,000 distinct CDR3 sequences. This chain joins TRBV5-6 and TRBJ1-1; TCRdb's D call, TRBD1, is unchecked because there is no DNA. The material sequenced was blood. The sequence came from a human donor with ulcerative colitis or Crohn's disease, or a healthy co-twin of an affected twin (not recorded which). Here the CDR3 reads CASSSKGKGTEAFF.